This T cell receptor (beta chain) appears in the sequencing data of a study of blood T cells in healthy people across ages. Ten or more counts support this clonotype. Alongside a J-beta primer mix, a sample-barcoded 5' primer served in a second PCR lasting 7 to 11 cycles. Every molecule of cDNA carried a tag from a template-switch adaptor with 12 random nucleotides. In TCRdb, the 5' RACE reads were re-called with MiXCR into one record per CDR3 protein. Of fewer than 800,000 distinct CDR3 sequences in the sample, 32% were seen once. The CDR3 covers 15 residues. Trimming removed 0 bases from V and 2 bases from J, with 11 bases in between. Germline assignment: CDR1 LGHNT and CDR2 FRNRAP. The amount of total RNA extracted per sample was at least 6 micrograms.

Input material: blood. The sequence was collected from a woman aged 80 or over in good health. The rearrangement links TRBV12-5 to TRBJ2-7, with D uncertain. The CDR3 DNA reads TGTGCTAGTGGTTTGGTATTTGGGGTTGCCTACGAGCAGTACTTC. This gives the protein CASGLVFGVAYEQYF.